This T cell receptor beta chain stems from a study of T cell responses to AZD1222 COVID-19 vaccine. Sequencing was performed with immunoSEQ multiplex PCR; in TCRdb, only in-frame clones are kept and a portion is missing. The sample shows about 140,000 clones, more than 80% of them seen only once. This clone was picked up many times. V was cut by 4 bases and J by 7 bases, with 10 bases left in between. This CDR3 is built from 11 residues. Germline lookup yields CDR1 SQVTM and CDR2 ANQGSEA. The sequence came from an adult in good health. This material consisted of peripheral blood, taken on day 0 of MenACWY control vaccination. The chain has TRBV29-1 and TRBJ1-1; a weak D match, TRBD1 (5 bases). CDR3 loop: CSVAPGLEAFF. The CDR3 nucleotides are TGCAGCGTTGCGCCGGGACTTGAAGCTTTCTTT.